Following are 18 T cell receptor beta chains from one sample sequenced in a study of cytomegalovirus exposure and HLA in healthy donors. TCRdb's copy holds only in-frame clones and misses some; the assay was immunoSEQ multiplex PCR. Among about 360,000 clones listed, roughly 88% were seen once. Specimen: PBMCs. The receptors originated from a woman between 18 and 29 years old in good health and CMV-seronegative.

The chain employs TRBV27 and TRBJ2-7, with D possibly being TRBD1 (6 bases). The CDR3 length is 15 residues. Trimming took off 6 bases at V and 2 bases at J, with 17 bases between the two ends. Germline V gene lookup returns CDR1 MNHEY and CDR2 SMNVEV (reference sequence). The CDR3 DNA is TGTGCCAGCAGGTTTAGGGACACGTTAACCTACGAGCAGTACTTC. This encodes CASRFRDTLTYEQYF.

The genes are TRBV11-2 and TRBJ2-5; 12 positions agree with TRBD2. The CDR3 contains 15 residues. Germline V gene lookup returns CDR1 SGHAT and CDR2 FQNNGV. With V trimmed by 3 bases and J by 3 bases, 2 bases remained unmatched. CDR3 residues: CASSFRLAGEETQYF. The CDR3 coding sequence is TGTGCCAGCAGCTTTCGACTAGCGGGAGAAGAGACCCAGTACTTC.

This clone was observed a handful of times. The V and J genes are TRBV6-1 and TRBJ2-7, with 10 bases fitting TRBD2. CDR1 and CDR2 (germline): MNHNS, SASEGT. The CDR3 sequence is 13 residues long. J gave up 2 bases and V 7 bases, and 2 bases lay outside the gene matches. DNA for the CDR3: TGTGCCAGCATGAGCGGGGGGGCCTACGAGCAGTACTTC. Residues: CASMSGGAYEQYF.

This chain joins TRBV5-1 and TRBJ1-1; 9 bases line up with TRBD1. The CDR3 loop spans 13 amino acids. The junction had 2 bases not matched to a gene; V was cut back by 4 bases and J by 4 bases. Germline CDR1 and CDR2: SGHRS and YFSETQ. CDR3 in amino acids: CASSQQGATEAFF. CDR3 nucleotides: TGCGCCAGCAGCCAACAGGGGGCCACTGAAGCTTTCTTT.

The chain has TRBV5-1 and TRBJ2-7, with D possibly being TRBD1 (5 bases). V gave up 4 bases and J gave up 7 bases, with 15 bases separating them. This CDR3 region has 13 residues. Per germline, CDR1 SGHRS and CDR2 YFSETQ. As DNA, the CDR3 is TGCGCCAGCAGCATCGAGTCAGGGCGTGAGCAGTACTTC. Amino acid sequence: CASSIESGREQYF.

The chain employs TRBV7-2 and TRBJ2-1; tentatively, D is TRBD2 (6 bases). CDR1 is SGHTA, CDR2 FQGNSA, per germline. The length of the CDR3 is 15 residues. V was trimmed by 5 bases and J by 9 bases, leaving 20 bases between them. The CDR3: CASSTQIGPRGEQFF. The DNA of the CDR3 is TGTGCCAGCAGCACCCAGATCGGGCCGCGGGGTGAGCAGTTCTTC.

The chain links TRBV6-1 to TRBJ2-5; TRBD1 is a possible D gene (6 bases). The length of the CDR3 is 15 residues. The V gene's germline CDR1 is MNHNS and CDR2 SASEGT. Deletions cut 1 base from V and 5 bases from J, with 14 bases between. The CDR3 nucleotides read TGTGCCAGCAGTGAAGGGCCACAGGGCGGTGAGACCCAGTACTTC. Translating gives CASSEGPQGGETQYF.

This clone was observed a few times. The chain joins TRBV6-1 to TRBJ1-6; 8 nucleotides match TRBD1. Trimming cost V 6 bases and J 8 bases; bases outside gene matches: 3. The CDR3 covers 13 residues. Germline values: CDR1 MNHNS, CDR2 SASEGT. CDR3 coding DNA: TGTGCCAGCAGGGGACAGGCCGATTCACCCCTCCACTTT. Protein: CASRGQADSPLHF.

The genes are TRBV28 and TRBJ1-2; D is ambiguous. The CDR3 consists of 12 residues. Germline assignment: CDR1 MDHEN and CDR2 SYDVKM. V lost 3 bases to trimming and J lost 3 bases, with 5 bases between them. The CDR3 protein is CASSFEYYGYTF. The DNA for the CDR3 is TGTGCCAGCAGTTTCGAGTACTATGGCTACACCTTC.

The CDR3 here is CATSRPQTALKGAFF. The CDR3 region has the DNA TGTGCCACCAGCAGGCCTCAGACAGCCCTCAAGGGAGCTTTCTTT. The chain has TRBV15 and TRBJ1-1; a possible D gene is TRBD1 (5 bases). The CDR3 length is 15 residues. V was cut by 3 bases and J by 10 bases, with 21 bases left in between. Germline lookup yields CDR1 LNHNV and CDR2 YYDKDF (reference sequence).

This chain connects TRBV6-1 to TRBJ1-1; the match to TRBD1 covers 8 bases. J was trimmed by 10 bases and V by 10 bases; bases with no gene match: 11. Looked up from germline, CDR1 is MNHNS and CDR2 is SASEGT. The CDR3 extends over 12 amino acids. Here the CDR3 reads CAIRPGTGGAFF. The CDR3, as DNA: TGTGCCATCAGACCCGGGACAGGAGGAGCTTTCTTT.

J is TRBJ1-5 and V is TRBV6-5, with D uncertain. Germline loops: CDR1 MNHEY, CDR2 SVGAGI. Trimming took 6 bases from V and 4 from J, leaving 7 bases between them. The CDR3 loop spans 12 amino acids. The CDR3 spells CASSNGNQPQHF. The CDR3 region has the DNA TGTGCCAGCAGCAACGGGAATCAGCCCCAGCATTTT.

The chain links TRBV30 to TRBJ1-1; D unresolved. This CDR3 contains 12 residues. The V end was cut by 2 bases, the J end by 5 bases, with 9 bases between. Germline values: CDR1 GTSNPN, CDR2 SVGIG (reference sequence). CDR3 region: CAWSSPGTEAFF. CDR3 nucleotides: TGTGCCTGGAGTTCACCGGGAACTGAAGCTTTCTTT.

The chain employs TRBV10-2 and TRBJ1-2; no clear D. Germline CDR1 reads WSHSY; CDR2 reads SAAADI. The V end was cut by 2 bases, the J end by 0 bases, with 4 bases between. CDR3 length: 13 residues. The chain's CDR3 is CASSETTNYGYTF. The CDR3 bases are TGCGCCAGCAGTGAGACAACTAACTATGGCTACACCTTC.

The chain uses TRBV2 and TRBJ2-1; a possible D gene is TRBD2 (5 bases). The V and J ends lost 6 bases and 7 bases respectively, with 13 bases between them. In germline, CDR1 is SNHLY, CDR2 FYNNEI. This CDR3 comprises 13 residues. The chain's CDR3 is CASSFPGKNEQFF. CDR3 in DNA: TGTGCCAGCAGCTTCCCCGGGAAAAATGAGCAGTTCTTC.

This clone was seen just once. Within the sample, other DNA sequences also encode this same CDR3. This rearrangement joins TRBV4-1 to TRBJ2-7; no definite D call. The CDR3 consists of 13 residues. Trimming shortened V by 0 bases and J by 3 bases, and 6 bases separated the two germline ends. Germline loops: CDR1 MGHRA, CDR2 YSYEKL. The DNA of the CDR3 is TGCGCCAGCAGCCAAGATCGCAGCTACGAGCAGTACTTC. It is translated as CASSQDRSYEQYF.

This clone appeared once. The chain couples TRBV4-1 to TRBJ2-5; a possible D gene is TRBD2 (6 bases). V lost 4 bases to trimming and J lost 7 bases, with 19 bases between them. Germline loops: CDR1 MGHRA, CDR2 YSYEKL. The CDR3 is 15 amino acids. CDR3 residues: CASSRIIAERGTQYF. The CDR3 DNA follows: TGCGCCAGCAGCCGGATAATAGCGGAGAGGGGGACCCAGTACTTC.

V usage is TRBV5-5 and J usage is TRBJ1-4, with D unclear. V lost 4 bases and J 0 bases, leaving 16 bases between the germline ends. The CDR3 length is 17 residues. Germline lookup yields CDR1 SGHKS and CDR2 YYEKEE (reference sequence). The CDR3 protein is CASSPRWSGTTNEKLFF. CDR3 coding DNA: TGTGCCAGCAGCCCTCGCTGGAGCGGAACAACTAATGAAAAACTGTTTTTT.